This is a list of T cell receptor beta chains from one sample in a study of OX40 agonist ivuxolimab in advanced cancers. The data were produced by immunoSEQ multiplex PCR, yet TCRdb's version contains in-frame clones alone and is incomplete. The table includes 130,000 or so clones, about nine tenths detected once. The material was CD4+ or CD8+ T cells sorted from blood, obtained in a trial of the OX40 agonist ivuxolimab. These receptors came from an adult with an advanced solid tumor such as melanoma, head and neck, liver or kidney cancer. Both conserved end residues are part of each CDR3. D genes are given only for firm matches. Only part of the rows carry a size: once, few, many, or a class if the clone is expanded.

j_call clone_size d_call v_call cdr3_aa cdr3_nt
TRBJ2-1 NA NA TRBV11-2 CASSSRLDSYNEQFF TGTGCCAGCAGCTCCCGCTTGGACAGTTACAATGAGCAGTTCTTC
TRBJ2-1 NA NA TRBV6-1 CASSERTARDEQFF TGTGCCAGCAGTGAAAGGACGGCCAGGGATGAGCAGTTCTTC
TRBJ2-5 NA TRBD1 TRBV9 CASSPRDRGGETQYF TGTGCCAGCAGCCCCCGGGACAGGGGAGGAGAGACCCAGTACTTC
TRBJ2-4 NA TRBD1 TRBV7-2 CASSSPQGATKNIQYF TGTGCCAGCAGCTCCCCTCAGGGGGCAACCAAAAACATTCAGTACTTC
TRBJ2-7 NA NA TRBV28 CASSLSGAGDRYEQYF TGTGCCAGCAGTTTATCGGGGGCAGGGGACCGCTACGAGCAGTACTTC
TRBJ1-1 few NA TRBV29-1 CSVEESGSTEAFF TGCAGCGTTGAAGAATCAGGGAGCACTGAAGCTTTCTTT
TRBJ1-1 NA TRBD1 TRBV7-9 CASSSGQGVTEAFF TGTGCCAGCAGCTCAGGACAGGGCGTAACTGAAGCTTTCTTT
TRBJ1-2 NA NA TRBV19 CASSTTGLDYGYTF TGTGCCAGTAGTACAACAGGGTTGGACTATGGCTACACCTTC
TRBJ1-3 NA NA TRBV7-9 CASAGGGGLSSGNTIYF TGTGCCAGCGCCGGCGGAGGGGGGCTAAGCTCTGGAAACACCATATATTTT
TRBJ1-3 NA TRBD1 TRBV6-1 CASSGKQGVTIYF TGTGCCAGCAGTGGAAAACAGGGGGTCACCATATATTTT
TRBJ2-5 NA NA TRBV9 CASSPRSATPMGQYF TGTGCCAGCTCACCGAGGAGCGCCACCCCGATGGGGCAGTACTTC
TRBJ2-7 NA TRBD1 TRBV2 CASSTDRALTYEQYF TGTGCCAGCAGTACCGACAGGGCCTTAACCTACGAGCAGTACTTC
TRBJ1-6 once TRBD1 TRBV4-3 CASSQDWTGYNSPLHF TGCGCCAGCAGCCAAGATTGGACAGGGTATAATTCACCCCTCCACTTT
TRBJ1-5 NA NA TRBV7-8 CASSGDRGQPQHF TGTGCCAGCAGCGGAGACAGAGGTCAGCCCCAGCATTTT
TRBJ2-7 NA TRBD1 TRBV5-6 CASSLGGLELPEQYF TGTGCCAGCAGCCTAGGGGGCCTAGAGCTTCCCGAGCAGTACTTC
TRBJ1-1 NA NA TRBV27 CASSFTAEAFF TGTGCCAGCAGTTTTACCGCTGAAGCTTTCTTT
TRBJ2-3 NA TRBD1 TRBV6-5 CASSRDRGADTQYF TGTGCCAGCAGCCGGGACAGGGGAGCAGATACGCAGTATTTT
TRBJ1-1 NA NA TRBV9 CASSVDQGRTEAFF TGTGCCAGCAGCGTAGATCAGGGGAGGACTGAAGCTTTCTTT
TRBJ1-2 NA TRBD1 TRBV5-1 CASSLDRGGSDGYTF TGCGCCAGCAGCCTTGACAGGGGAGGTTCTGATGGCTACACCTTC
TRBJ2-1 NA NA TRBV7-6 CASSLGRNEQFF TGTGCCAGCAGCTTAGGACGCAATGAGCAGTTCTTC
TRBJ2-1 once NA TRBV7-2 CASSFLNEQFF TGTGCCAGCAGCTTCTTAAATGAGCAGTTCTTC
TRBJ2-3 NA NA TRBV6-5 CASSYSPSEDTQYF TGTGCCAGCAGTTATAGCCCTAGCGAAGATACGCAGTATTTT
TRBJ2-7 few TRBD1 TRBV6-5 CASSYLDRVHEQYF TGTGCCAGCAGTTACTTGGACAGGGTGCACGAGCAGTACTTC
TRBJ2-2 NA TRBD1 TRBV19 CASTNIWTGDTGELFF TGTGCCAGTACGAATATCTGGACAGGCGACACCGGGGAGCTGTTTTTT
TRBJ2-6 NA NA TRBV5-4 CASSSARVSGANVLTF TGTGCCAGCAGCTCAGCCAGGGTCTCCGGGGCCAACGTCCTGACTTTC
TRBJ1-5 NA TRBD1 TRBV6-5 CASSYQGGGQPQHF TGTGCCAGCAGTTACCAAGGGGGCGGGCAGCCCCAGCATTTT
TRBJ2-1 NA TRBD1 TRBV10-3 CAISGDRAPLSVGRLSRDNEQFF TGTGCCATCAGTGGAGACAGGGCACCCCTGAGCGTCGGCCGGTTGTCCCGGGACAATGAGCAGTTCTTC
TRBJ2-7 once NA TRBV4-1 CASSQGSGGSSYEQYF TGCGCCAGCAGCCAAGGGTCTGGCGGAAGCTCCTACGAGCAGTACTTC
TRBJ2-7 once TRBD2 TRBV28 CASSSTSGRQTGTYF TGTGCCAGCAGTTCCACAAGCGGGAGGCAAACCGGGACGTACTTC
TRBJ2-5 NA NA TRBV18 CASSPTPEETQYF TGTGCCAGCTCACCCACACCGGAAGAGACCCAGTACTTC
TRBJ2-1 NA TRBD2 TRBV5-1 CASSLGLAGMNEQFF TGCGCCAGCAGCTTGGGGCTAGCGGGTATGAATGAGCAGTTCTTC
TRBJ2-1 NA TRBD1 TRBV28 CASSPTGTGVRDEQFF TGTGCCAGCAGTCCGACCGGGACAGGGGTAAGGGATGAGCAGTTCTTC
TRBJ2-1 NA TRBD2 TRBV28 CASSWAGDEQFF TGTGCCAGCAGTTGGGCGGGAGATGAGCAGTTCTTC
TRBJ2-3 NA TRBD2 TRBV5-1 CASSARASGPTDTQYF TGCGCCAGCAGCGCGCGGGCTAGCGGGCCAACAGATACGCAGTATTTT
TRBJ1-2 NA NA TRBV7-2 CASSLGDPNYGYTF TGTGCCAGCAGCTTAGGGGACCCTAACTATGGCTACACCTTC
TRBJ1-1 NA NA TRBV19 CASSMVGDKNTEAFF TGTGCCAGTAGTATGGTGGGGGATAAGAACACTGAAGCTTTCTTT
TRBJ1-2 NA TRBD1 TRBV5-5 CASSGRDRAGGYTF TGTGCCAGCAGCGGCCGGGACAGGGCTGGGGGCTACACCTTC
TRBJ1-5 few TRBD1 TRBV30 CAWKVTGVNNQPQHF TGTGCCTGGAAGGTGACAGGGGTCAACAATCAGCCCCAGCATTTT
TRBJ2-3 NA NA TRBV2 CAISFGARGTDTQYF TGTGCCATCTCCTTCGGGGCGAGGGGCACAGATACGCAGTATTTT
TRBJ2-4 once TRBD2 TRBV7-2 CASSLSPSSGRARENIQYF TGTGCCAGCAGCTTAAGCCCGAGTAGCGGGAGGGCAAGGGAAAACATTCAGTACTTC
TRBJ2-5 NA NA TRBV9 CASSVTYSGGETQYF TGTGCCAGCAGCGTAACCTACTCAGGCGGAGAGACCCAGTACTTC
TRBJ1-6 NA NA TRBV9 CASSALAGDNSPLHF TGTGCCAGCAGCGCTCTCGCAGGGGATAATTCACCCCTCCACTTT
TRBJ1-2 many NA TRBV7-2 CASSPLPGINYGYTF TGTGCCAGCAGCCCCCTTCCCGGGATTAACTATGGCTACACCTTC
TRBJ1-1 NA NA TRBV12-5 CASASSGQRDTEAFF TGTGCTAGTGCCTCCTCCGGACAGCGGGACACTGAAGCTTTCTTT
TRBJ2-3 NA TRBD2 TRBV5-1 CASSSLSGSRGPDTQYF TGCGCCAGCAGCTCCCTAAGCGGGAGTAGGGGACCAGATACGCAGTATTTT
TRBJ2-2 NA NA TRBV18 CASPEGQGGTGELFF TGTGCCAGCCCAGAGGGGCAGGGAGGCACCGGGGAGCTGTTTTTT
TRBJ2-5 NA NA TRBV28 CASNLGETQYF TGTGCCAGCAACCTCGGGGAGACCCAGTACTTC
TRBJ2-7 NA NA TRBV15 CATSRGGTYEQYF TGTGCCACCAGCAGAGGGGGGACCTACGAGCAGTACTTC
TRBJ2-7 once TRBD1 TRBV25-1 CASRQTGGYEQYF TGTGCCAGCAGACAGACAGGGGGATACGAGCAGTACTTC
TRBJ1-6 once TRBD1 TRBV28 CASSSGTGDHF TGTGCCAGCAGTAGCGGGACAGGGGACCACTTT